These 25 T cell receptor beta chains came from one sample sequenced in a study of control samples from healthy donors and cancer patients. The protocol was immunoSEQ multiplex PCR, while the TCRdb copy is restricted to in-frame clones and leaves out a portion. Altogether around 180,000 clones are present, roughly 88% being singletons, with the ten largest covering roughly 5.3%. The sequencing sample was made of blood. Receptors were obtained from a woman in her 30s in good health.

In its sample, this clone was seen a few times. The chain has TRBV18 and TRBJ1-1; maybe TRBD1 (5 bases). The CDR3 runs to 11 residues. Trimming took 4 bases from V and 5 from J, leaving 5 bases between them. Germline lookup yields CDR1 KGHSH and CDR2 LQKENI. CDR3 coding DNA: TGTGCCAGCTCACAGGGGACTGAAGCTTTCTTT. This encodes CASSQGTEAFF. Based on the CDR3 plus reference TRBV18 and TRBJ1-1, the full variable domain is NAGVMQNPRHLVRRRGQEARLRCSPMKGHSHVYWYRQLPEEGLKFMVYLQKENIIDESGMPKERFSAEFPKEGPSILRIQQVVRGDSAAYFCASSQGTEAFFGQGTRLTVV.

The genes are TRBV27 and TRBJ2-7; 8 bases line up with TRBD2. The V segment lost 8 bases and the J segment 3 bases; nucleotides outside the gene matches: 21. The CDR3 is made up of 18 amino acids. Per germline, CDR1 MNHEY and CDR2 SMNVEV (reference sequence). The CDR3 DNA reads TGTGCCAGCGGCTCAACTGGCTTTGGCTTCACTAGCGGCTACGAGCAGTACTTC. This sequence encodes CASGSTGFGFTSGYEQYF.

V usage is TRBV5-4 and J usage is TRBJ2-7; TRBD2 aligns across 7 bases. This CDR3 comprises 16 residues. Losses at the gene ends were 4 bases for V and 1 base for J; bases not matched to a gene: 11. Germline V gene sequence: CDR1 SGHNT, CDR2 YYREEE (reference sequence). This chain's CDR3 is CASSPRGEFTSYEQYF. The CDR3 DNA reads TGTGCCAGCAGCCCCCGGGGGGAATTTACGTCCTACGAGCAGTACTTC. Variable domain in full (rest from reference TRBV5-4 and TRBJ2-7): ETGVTQSPTHLIKTRGQQVTLRCSSQSGHNTVSWYQQALGQGPQFIFQYYREEENGRGNFPPRFSGLQFPNYSSELNVNALELDDSALYLCASSPRGEFTSYEQYFGPGTRLTVT.

V is TRBV11-3 and J is TRBJ2-1; a possible D gene is TRBD1 (5 bases). The CDR3 loop spans 15 amino acids. V was pared by 2 bases and J by 5 bases, with 13 bases between. In germline, CDR1 is SGHNT, CDR2 YENEEA. This CDR3 reads CASSLSQGLNNEQFF. The CDR3 DNA follows: TGTGCCAGCAGCTTAAGCCAGGGCCTAAACAATGAGCAGTTCTTC.

Points on this clone: One end of the junction varies from germline; a read error may be responsible. The chain recombines TRBV7-2 with TRBJ2-7; 11 nucleotides line up with TRBD2. This CDR3 has 13 residues. Germline-derived CDR1 and CDR2 are SGHTA and FQGNSA. CDR3 protein: CASRGTSGYVQYF. The CDR3 bases are TGTGCCAGCCGGGGGACTAGCGGTTACGTGCAGTACTTC.

The CDR3 loop reads CASSRGQSLAGWYNEQFF. Here the CDR3 DNA reads TGTGCCAGCTCACGCGGACAGTCCCTAGCGGGATGGTACAATGAGCAGTTCTTC. The chain links TRBV18 to TRBJ2-1, with 9 bases lining up with TRBD2. Looked up from germline, CDR1 is KGHSH and CDR2 is LQKENI. The trim removed 4 bases at V and 4 bases at J, leaving 14 bases unmatched. The CDR3 runs 18 residues.

In this sample, this clone turned up a few times. V is TRBV9 and J is TRBJ1-1; a weak D match, TRBD1 (5 bases). V was trimmed by 4 bases and J by 5 bases, leaving 18 bases between them. CDR1 SGDLS and CDR2 YYNGEE come from the germline V gene. There are 15 residues in the CDR3. In nucleotides, the CDR3 is TGTGCCAGCAGCCCGCGGGGCCAACCTGGGACTGAAGCTTTCTTT. Protein: CASSPRGQPGTEAFF. The full variable domain, completed using reference TRBV9 and TRBJ1-1, is DSGVTQTPKHLITATGQRVTLRCSPRSGDLSVYWYQQSLDQGLQFLIQYYNGEERAKGNILERFSAQQFPDLHSELNLSSLELGDSALYFCASSPRGQPGTEAFFGQGTRLTVV.

This chain uses TRBV11-2 with TRBJ2-1; no clear D. Germline CDR1 reads SGHAT; CDR2 reads FQNNGV. The V end lost 3 bases, the J end lost 4 bases, and 13 bases lay between the germline ends. CDR3 length: 15 residues. CDR3 nucleotides: TGTGCCAGCAGCTTTCTGGCGGCCGGGTACAATGAGCAGTTCTTC. Translated: CASSFLAAGYNEQFF. Looking up the rest from reference TRBV11-2 and TRBJ2-1 gives the full variable domain: EAGVAQSPRYKIIEKRQSVAFWCNPISGHATLYWYQQILGQGPKLLIQFQNNGVVDDSQLPKDRFSAERLKGVDSTLKIQPAKLEDSAVYLCASSFLAAGYNEQFFGPGTRLTVL.

This chain uses TRBV28 with TRBJ1-2; TRBD1 agrees at 8 bases. Looked up from germline, CDR1 is MDHEN and CDR2 is SYDVKM. The CDR3 loop spans 14 amino acids. V lost 7 bases and J lost 8; bases outside the gene matches: 12. Written as DNA, the CDR3 is TGTGCCAGCACCCGCTGGGAGGACAGGGACGGCTACACCTTC. It yields the protein CASTRWEDRDGYTF.

This clone has just one count. The rearrangement joins TRBV28 to TRBJ1-6; D ambiguous. V dropped 3 bases and J dropped 0 bases, with 9 bases sitting between them. From germline, CDR1 is MDHEN and CDR2 SYDVKM. CDR3 length equals 16 residues. For the CDR3, the DNA is TGTGCCAGCAGTTTGATAGGAAGCTCCTATAATTCACCCCTCCACTTT. It yields the protein CASSLIGSSYNSPLHF.

V gene TRBV7-9 combines with J gene TRBJ2-5; D may be TRBD1 or TRBD2 (6 bases each). Trimming left V 9 bases short and J 5 bases short, with 19 bases between. This CDR3 spans 14 amino acids. Looked up from germline, CDR1 is SEHNR and CDR2 is FQNEAQ (reference sequence). The DNA of the CDR3 is TGTGCCAGTTCTCTAGCCGGGGGCAAGGAGACCCAGTACTTC. Translation: CASSLAGGKETQYF.

The chain recombines TRBV29-1 with TRBJ2-2, with a tentative D call TRBD2 (6 bases). This CDR3 comprises 16 residues. CDR1 and CDR2 (germline): SQVTM, ANQGSEA. The germline V and J ends were trimmed by 1 base and 0 bases, with 12 bases remaining between them. CDR3 DNA: TGCAGCGTTGAAGTTGCAGGGAGGACGAACACCGGGGAGCTGTTTTTT. Residues: CSVEVAGRTNTGELFF.

With respect to this clone: Likely a read error: the CDR3 ends without its conserved phenylalanine or tryptophan. No DNA is shown, since the ends of the CDR3 on it are uncertain; the CDR3 is the one TCRdb lists. This chain links TRBV12-3 or TRBV12-4 with TRBJ2-7. The CDR3 has 8 residues if both end residues are counted. Here the CDR3 reads CASTPCKG.

The rearrangement uses TRBV5-6 and TRBJ1-5, with TRBD1 as a possible D gene (6 bases). V lost 4 bases and J lost 3, with 14 bases in between. Germline V gene sequence: CDR1 SGHDT, CDR2 YYEEEE. This CDR3 comprises 15 residues. This CDR3 reads CASSLRQEINQPQHF. DNA of the CDR3: TGTGCCAGCAGCCTGAGACAGGAGATCAATCAGCCCCAGCATTTT.

V is TRBV7-9 and J is TRBJ2-7; the match to TRBD2 covers 7 bases. Per the germline V gene, CDR1 is SEHNR and CDR2 is FQNEAQ (reference sequence). There are 15 residues in the CDR3. V was clipped by 2 bases and J by 4 bases; unmatched bases: 8. The chain's CDR3 is CASSLSSGVRYEQYF. The CDR3 DNA reads as TGTGCCAGCAGCTTATCGAGCGGGGTGAGGTACGAGCAGTACTTC.

The genes are TRBV28 and TRBJ2-2; 12 nucleotides align to TRBD1. The CDR3 sequence is 18 residues long. Germline CDR1 and CDR2: MDHEN and SYDVKM. Germline trimming cut 6 bases from V and 3 bases from J; bases unmatched to any gene: 11. This CDR3 reads CASRAGTGGIRYTGELFF. In DNA form, the CDR3 reads TGTGCCAGCAGGGCCGGGACAGGGGGCATTCGGTACACCGGGGAGCTGTTTTTT.

The CDR3 sequence: CASSNRGLQEKLFF. The DNA of the CDR3 is TGTGCCAGCAGTAACAGGGGGCTACAGGAAAAACTGTTTTTT. The chain couples TRBV2 to TRBJ1-4; the match to TRBD1 covers 9 bases. This CDR3 has 14 amino acids. The germline V gene has CDR1 SNHLY and CDR2 FYNNEI. The trim removed 5 bases at V and 8 bases at J, leaving 6 bases unmatched.

The CDR3 DNA follows: TGTGCCAGCTCACGCGAGGGGTACGGCACAGATACGCAGTATTTT. Its translation: CASSREGYGTDTQYF. V and J are TRBV18 and TRBJ2-3; D could derive from TRBD1 or TRBD2 (5 bases each). CDR1 is KGHSH, CDR2 LQKENI, per germline. Trimming took 4 bases from V and 1 from J, leaving 12 bases between them. The CDR3 is made up of 15 amino acids. Based on the CDR3 plus reference TRBV18 and TRBJ2-3, the full variable domain is NAGVMQNPRHLVRRRGQEARLRCSPMKGHSHVYWYRQLPEEGLKFMVYLQKENIIDESGMPKERFSAEFPKEGPSILRIQQVVRGDSAAYFCASSREGYGTDTQYFGPGTRLTVL.

The CDR3: CAISVRGDEQYF. The CDR3 nucleotides read TGTGCCATCAGTGTACGGGGTGACGAGCAGTACTTC. V usage is TRBV10-3 and J usage is TRBJ2-7; a possible D gene is TRBD2 (5 bases). The CDR3 sequence is 12 residues long. V was shortened by 4 bases and J by 5 bases, with 9 bases between the two germline ends. Germline assignment: CDR1 ENHRY and CDR2 SYGVKD.

J is TRBJ2-3 and V is TRBV28; the D is unclear. This CDR3 has 13 amino acids. Germline loops: CDR1 MDHEN, CDR2 SYDVKM. V lost 1 base to trimming and J lost 4 bases, with 6 bases between them. CDR3 amino acids: CASSLSPPDTQYF. The CDR3 nucleotides are TGTGCCAGCAGTTTATCCCCCCCAGATACGCAGTATTTT.

This rearrangement joins TRBV2 to TRBJ2-7; TRBD1 agrees at 8 bases. This CDR3 contains 16 residues. Germline V CDR1 and CDR2: SNHLY, FYNNEI. J lost 2 bases, V lost 3 bases, and 9 bases had no gene match. DNA for the CDR3: TGTGCCAGCAGTGACAGGGGGCCCCTCAGCGCCTACGAGCAGTACTTC. It translates to CASSDRGPLSAYEQYF.

This sequence joins TRBV27 and TRBJ2-2, with D perhaps TRBD1 (6 bases). With 7 bases removed from V and 4 bases from J, the gap between germline ends came to 13 bases. The CDR3 totals 14 residues. Germline V gene data show CDR1 as MNHEY and CDR2 as SMNVEV (reference sequence). CDR3 nucleotides: TGTGCCAGCACCCTCGGACAGACCACCGGGGAGCTGTTTTTT. Translation: CASTLGQTTGELFF.

The genes are TRBV24-1 and TRBJ1-3; no firm D call. Trimming shortened V by 5 bases and J by 1 base, and 8 bases separated the two germline ends. The CDR3 loop spans 14 amino acids. Germline CDR1 and CDR2: KGHDR and SFDVKD. The CDR3 DNA follows: TGTGCCACCAGTGGAGGAGGATCTGGAAACACCATATATTTT. Its translation: CATSGGGSGNTIYF.

The chain is built from TRBV29-1 and TRBJ2-7; TRBD2 agrees at 7 bases. Germline CDR1 reads SQVTM; CDR2 reads ANQGSEA. There are 12 residues in the CDR3. Trimming cost V 4 bases and J 6 bases; bases outside gene matches: 6. The CDR3 DNA sequence: TGCAGCGTTGGGGGCGGGAGAACCGAGCAGTACTTC. Residues: CSVGGGRTEQYF.

CDR3 amino acids: CASTTGAQYF. As DNA, the CDR3 is TGTGCCAGCACTACAGGGGCCCAGTACTTC. The chain carries TRBV2 and TRBJ2-5; 7 bases align to TRBD1. Germline trimming cut 7 bases from V and 9 bases from J; bases unmatched to any gene: 2. CDR3 size: 10 residues. CDR1 and CDR2 from the germline V gene are SNHLY and FYNNEI.